This TCR beta chain stems from a study of shared clonotypes between healthy human individuals. About the study: Each donor had three CD4 naive, three CD4 memory, two CD8 naive and one CD8 memory plate.

The CDR3 has 13 amino acids. Per the germline V gene, CDR1 is LNHNV and CDR2 is YYDKDF (reference sequence). With 2 bases removed from V and 2 bases from J, the gap between germline ends came to 4 bases. Generated by immunoSEQ multiplex PCR, the TCRdb table keeps only in-frame clones and is missing some. Of a few million clones in the sample, 85% to 95% were seen once. Naive CD45RA+ and memory CD45RA-negative subsets were split from CD4+ cells. Input material: naive CD4+ T cells from PBMCs. The subset denotes: CD45RA+ positively selected. The sequence derives from a man aged 18 to 35 in good health. Some clones in this sample may be carry-over from other donors' samples. The gene calls are TRBV15 and TRBJ1-3; D is unclear. The CDR3 region is CATSRRTGNTIYF. CDR3 bases: TGTGCCACCAGCAGAAGGACTGGAAACACCATATATTTT.